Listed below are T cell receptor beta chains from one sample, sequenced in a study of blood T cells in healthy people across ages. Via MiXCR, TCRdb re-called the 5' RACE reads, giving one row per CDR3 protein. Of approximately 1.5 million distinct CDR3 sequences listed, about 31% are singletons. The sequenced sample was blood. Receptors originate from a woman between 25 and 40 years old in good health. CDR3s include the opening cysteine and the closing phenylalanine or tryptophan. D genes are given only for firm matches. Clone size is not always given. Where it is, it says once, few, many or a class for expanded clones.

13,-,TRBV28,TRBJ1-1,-,TGTGCCAGCTTAGGTGGGGGGACAACTGAAGCTTTCTTT,CASLGGGTTEAFF
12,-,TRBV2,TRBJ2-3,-,TGTGCCAGCGTGGGGTTAACAGATACGCAGTATTTT,CASVGLTDTQYF
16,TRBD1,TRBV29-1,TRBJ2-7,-,TGCGGCGTCCCTAACCCGGGACAGGGGGCTTTGAACGAGCAGTACTTC,CGVPNPGQGALNEQYF
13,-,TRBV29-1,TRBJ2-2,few,TGCAGCGTTGCCTCTATGAACACCGGGGAGCTGTTTTTT,CSVASMNTGELFF
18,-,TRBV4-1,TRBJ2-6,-,TGCGCCAGCAGCCAACCCGTAAAACATAGCTCTGGGGCCAACGTCCTGACTTTC,CASSQPVKHSSGANVLTF
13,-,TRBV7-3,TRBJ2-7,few,TGTGCCAGCAGCTTATTGGGGGTTGGGGAGCAGTACTTC,CASSLLGVGEQYF
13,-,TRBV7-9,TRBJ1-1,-,TGTGCCAGCAGCCTCTACGGGGTCACTGAAGCTTTCTTT,CASSLYGVTEAFF
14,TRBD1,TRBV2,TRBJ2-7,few,TGTGCCAGCAGCTGGACAGGACACTCCCACGAGCAGTACTTC,CASSWTGHSHEQYF
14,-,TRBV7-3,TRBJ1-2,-,TGTGCCAGCAGCTCCGAGACAGGACTCTATGGCTACACCTTC,CASSSETGLYGYTF
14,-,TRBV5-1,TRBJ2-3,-,TGCGCCAGCAGCCCCCCGGGACCCTCAGATACGCAGTATTTT,CASSPPGPSDTQYF
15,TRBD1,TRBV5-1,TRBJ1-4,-,TGCGCCAGCAGCTGGACGACAGGGGTAGATGAAAAACTGTTTTTT,CASSWTTGVDEKLFF
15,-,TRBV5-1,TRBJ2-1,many,TGCGCCAGCAGCTTGGGCTCGAGCTCCTACAATGAGCAGTTCTTC,CASSLGSSSYNEQFF
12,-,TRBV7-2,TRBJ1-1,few,TGTGCCAGCAGTCACCTGCAGCGTGAAGCTTTCTTT,CASSHLQREAFF
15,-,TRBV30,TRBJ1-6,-,TGTGCCTGGTGGGAAGGGAGCTCCTATAATTCACCCCTCCACTTT,CAWWEGSSYNSPLHF
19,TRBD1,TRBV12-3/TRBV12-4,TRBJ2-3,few,TGTGCCAGCAGTTTAGGGGACAGGGGATTGATGGTCCCTACAGATACGCAGTATTTT,CASSLGDRGLMVPTDTQYF
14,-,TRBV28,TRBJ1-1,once,TGTGCCAGCACCACTAGCGGGGTGAACACTGAAGCTTTCTTT,CASTTSGVNTEAFF
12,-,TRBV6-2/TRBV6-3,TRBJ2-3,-,TGTGCCAGCAGGCCCGACAGGCAACTTCAGTATTTT,CASRPDRQLQYF
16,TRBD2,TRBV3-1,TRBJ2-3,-,TGTGCCAGCAGCTCACTAGCGGGGGGATTCACAGATACGCAGTATTTT,CASSSLAGGFTDTQYF
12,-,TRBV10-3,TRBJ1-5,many,TGTGCCATCAGAGGGGAAGGGCAGCCCCAGCATTTT,CAIRGEGQPQHF
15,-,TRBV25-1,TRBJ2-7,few,TGTGCCAGCAGTGACCACACTTTCCGTGGAGGTGAGCAGTACTTC,CASSDHTFRGGEQYF
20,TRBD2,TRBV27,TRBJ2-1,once,TGTGCCAGCAGTAACGACAGGGTCCGGGGACTAGCGGGAGCCGACAATGGGCAGTTCTTC,CASSNDRVRGLAGADNGQFF
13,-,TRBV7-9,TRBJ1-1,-,TGTGCCAGCAGCCCACAAGGCGGCGCTGAAGCTTTCTTT,CASSPQGGAEAFF
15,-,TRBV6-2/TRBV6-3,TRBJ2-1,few,TGTGCCAGCTCAAGGGCCCAGCGGTACTTTAATGAGCAGTTCTTC,CASSRAQRYFNEQFF
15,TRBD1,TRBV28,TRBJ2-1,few,TGTGCCAGCAGGGAGGACAGGGGGCCCTACAATGAGCAGTTCTTC,CASREDRGPYNEQFF
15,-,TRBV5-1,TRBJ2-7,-,TGCGCCAGCAGCTGGGAGGTCAGGGGTCTCAGCGAGCAGTACTTC,CASSWEVRGLSEQYF
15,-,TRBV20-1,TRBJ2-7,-,TGCAGTGCTAGAGATGGGGGCGCAGCCTCCTACGAGCAGTACTTC,CSARDGGAASYEQYF
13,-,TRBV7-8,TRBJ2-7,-,TGTGCCAGCTGGGCCGGGTTGGAATACGAGCAGTACTTC,CASWAGLEYEQYF
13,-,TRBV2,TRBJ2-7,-,TGTGCCAGCGATGGTCCAGGGGGGTACGAGCAGTACTTC,CASDGPGGYEQYF
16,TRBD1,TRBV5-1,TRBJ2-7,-,TGCGCCAGCAGCTTGGAAGACAGGGCCCCCTTCTACGAGCAGTACTTC,CASSLEDRAPFYEQYF
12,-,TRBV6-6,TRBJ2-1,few,TGTGCCAGCACTCCCGTAGTTGGTGAGCAGTTCTTC,CASTPVVGEQFF
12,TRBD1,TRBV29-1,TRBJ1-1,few,TGCAGCGTTGGAAGACAGGGAGCTGAAGCTTTCTTT,CSVGRQGAEAFF
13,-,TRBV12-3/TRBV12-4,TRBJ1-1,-,TGTGCCAGCAGTCCCCGGTGGGGAACTGAAGCTTTCTTT,CASSPRWGTEAFF
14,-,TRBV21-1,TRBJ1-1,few,TGTGCCAGACAAGGGTCCCAGCCTAACACTGAAGCTTTCTTT,CARQGSQPNTEAFF
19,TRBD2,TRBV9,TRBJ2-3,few,TGTGCCAGCAGCGTAGCTGGTACAGGACTAGCGGGCAACACAGATACGCAGTATTTT,CASSVAGTGLAGNTDTQYF
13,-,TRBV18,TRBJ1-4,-,TGTGCCAGCTCGGGCGGACTAAATGAAAAACTGTTTTTT,CASSGGLNEKLFF
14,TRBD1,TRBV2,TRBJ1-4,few,TGTGCCAGCAGAAAGACAGGGGAGCATGAAAAACTGTTTTTT,CASRKTGEHEKLFF
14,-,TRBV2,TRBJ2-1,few,TGTGCCAGCAGGGCCGGAGGACTCTACAATGAGCAGTTCTTC,CASRAGGLYNEQFF
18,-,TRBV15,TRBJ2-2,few,TGTGCCACCAGCAGCACACAGAAGAAGGACAGGAACACCGGGGAGCTGTTTTTT,CATSSTQKKDRNTGELFF
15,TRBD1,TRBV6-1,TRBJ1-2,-,TGTGCCAGCAGTGAAGCGTGGGACAGGTCCTATGGCTACACCTTC,CASSEAWDRSYGYTF
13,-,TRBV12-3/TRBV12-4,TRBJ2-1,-,TGTGCCAGCAGCCCACCCCTCGAGCATGAGCAGTTCTTC,CASSPPLEHEQFF
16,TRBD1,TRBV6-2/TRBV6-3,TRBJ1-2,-,TGTGCCAGCAGGCCCACAGGGGGCTGGGCTAACTATGGCTACACCTTC,CASRPTGGWANYGYTF
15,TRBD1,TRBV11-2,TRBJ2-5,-,TGTGCCAGCAGCGAGGGGACAGGGAGTTCTGAGACCCAGTACTTC,CASSEGTGSSETQYF
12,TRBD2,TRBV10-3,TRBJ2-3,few,TGTGCCATTGGGACTAGCGGAGATACGCAGTATTTT,CAIGTSGDTQYF
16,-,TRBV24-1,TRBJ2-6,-,TGTGCCACCAGTGATCGACGTTCCTCTGGGGCCAACGTCCTGACTTTC,CATSDRRSSGANVLTF
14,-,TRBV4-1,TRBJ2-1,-,TGCGCCAGCAGCCAAGTACTAGCATACAATGAGCAGTTCTTC,CASSQVLAYNEQFF
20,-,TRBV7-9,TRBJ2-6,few,TGTGCCAGCAGCTTAGAGAGACGCATTGGACAGTTTTCTGGGGCCAACGTCCTGACTTTC,CASSLERRIGQFSGANVLTF
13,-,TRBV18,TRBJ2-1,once,TGTGCCAGCTTAAACCAGCTAGCTGGTGAGCAGTTCTTC,CASLNQLAGEQFF
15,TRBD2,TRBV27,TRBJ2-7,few,TGTGCCAGCAGTTTATCGCTAGCGGGAATCCACGAGCAGTACTTC,CASSLSLAGIHEQYF
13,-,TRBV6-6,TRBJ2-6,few,TGTGCCAGCAGCGACGGCGCATTCAGCGTCCTGACTTTC,CASSDGAFSVLTF
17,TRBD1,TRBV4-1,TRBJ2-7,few,TGCGCCAGCAGCCAAGAAGAATCTGGACAGGGCAGTTACGAGCAGTACTTC,CASSQEESGQGSYEQYF
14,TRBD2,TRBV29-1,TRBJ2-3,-,TGCAGCGCTGGGACTAGCCATAGCACAGATACGCAGTATTTT,CSAGTSHSTDTQYF
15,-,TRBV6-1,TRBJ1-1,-,TGTGCCAGCAGTGAAGTGCGATACCCAGATACTGAAGCTTTCTTT,CASSEVRYPDTEAFF
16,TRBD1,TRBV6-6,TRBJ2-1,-,TGTGCCAGCAGTAACCCCGGGACAGGGGGCTCCAATGAGCAGTTCTTC,CASSNPGTGGSNEQFF